This note documents a single T cell receptor beta chain sequence. Germline CDR1 SGHVS, CDR2 FQNEAQ. This CDR3 is 19 amino acids long. Construction of TCR beta libraries was accomplished by means of UMI-labeled 5' RACE. TCRdb reprocessed the 5' RACE reads and stores each CDR3 protein as one record, lacking DNA. Its table lists roughly 7,000 distinct CDR3 sequences. These data originate in a study of human CD8 memory T cell subsets. By negative magnetic separation, total CD8+ T cells were enriched. The rearrangement uses TRBV7-8 and TRBJ2-1; there is no DNA to check the TCRdb D call of TRBD2. The receptor was derived from a human donor in good health. Sequenced input: CD8+ T cells from PBMCs. The CDR3 loop reads CASSRLAPGRERDNNEQFF.